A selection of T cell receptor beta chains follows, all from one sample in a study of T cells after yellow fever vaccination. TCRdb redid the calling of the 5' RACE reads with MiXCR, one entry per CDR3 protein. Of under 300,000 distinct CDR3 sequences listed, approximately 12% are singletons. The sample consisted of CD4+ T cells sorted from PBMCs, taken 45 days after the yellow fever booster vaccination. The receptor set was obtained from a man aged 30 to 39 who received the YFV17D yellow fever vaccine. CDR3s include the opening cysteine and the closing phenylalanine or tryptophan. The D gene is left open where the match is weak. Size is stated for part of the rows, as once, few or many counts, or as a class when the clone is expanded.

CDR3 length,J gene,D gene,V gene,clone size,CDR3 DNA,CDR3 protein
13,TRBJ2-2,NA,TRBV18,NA,TGTGCCAGCTCACCGGACAGTCCCGGGGAGCTGTTTTTT,CASSPDSPGELFF
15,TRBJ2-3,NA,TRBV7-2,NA,TGTGCCAGCAGCTTAGCGGCTCGGGGGCGGGATACGCAGTATTTT,CASSLAARGRDTQYF
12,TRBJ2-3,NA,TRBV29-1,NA,TGCAGCGTAGGACAGTTTACAGATACGCAGTATTTT,CSVGQFTDTQYF
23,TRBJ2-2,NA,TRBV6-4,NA,TGTGCCAGCAGTCCCCGAGCCGGGACAGGGCCCTCGAGGCTAGCGGGTTTTCGCGGGGAGCTGTTTTTT,CASSPRAGTGPSRLAGFRGELFF
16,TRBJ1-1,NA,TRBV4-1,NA,TGCGCCAGCAGCCAAGATGCATCGGGCAGGGGAACTGAAGCTTTCTTT,CASSQDASGRGTEAFF
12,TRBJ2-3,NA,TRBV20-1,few,TGCAGTGCTCGTCCGGGGGTGGATACGCAGTATTTT,CSARPGVDTQYF
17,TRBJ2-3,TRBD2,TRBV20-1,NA,TGCAGTGCTAGACCCGGGACTAGCGGGAGAAAAACAGATACGCAGTATTTT,CSARPGTSGRKTDTQYF
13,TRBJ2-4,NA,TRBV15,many,TGTGCCACCAGCAGAGGGACGGAAAACATTCAGTACTTC,CATSRGTENIQYF
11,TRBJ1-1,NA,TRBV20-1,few,TGCAGTGCTCTGCCATACGCTGAAGCTTTCTTT,CSALPYAEAFF
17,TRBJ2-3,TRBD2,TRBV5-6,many,TGTGCCAGCAGCGACCTTGAGAGACTAGCGAGCACAGATACGCAGTATTTT,CASSDLERLASTDTQYF
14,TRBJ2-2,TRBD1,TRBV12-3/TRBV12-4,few,TGTGCCAGCAGTTTCCAGACAGGGACCGGGGAGCTGTTTTTT,CASSFQTGTGELFF
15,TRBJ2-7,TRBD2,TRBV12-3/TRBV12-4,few,TGTGCCAGCACCCTAGGGACTAGCGGGAGCAACGAGCAGTACTTC,CASTLGTSGSNEQYF
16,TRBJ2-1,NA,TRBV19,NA,TGTGACAGTAGCCGCACTACGAGTTTCTCCTACAATGAGCAGTTCTTC,CDSSRTTSFSYNEQFF
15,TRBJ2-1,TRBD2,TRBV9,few,TGTGCCAGCAGCGGGCCGACTAGCGGGAGGGATGAGCAGTTCTTC,CASSGPTSGRDEQFF
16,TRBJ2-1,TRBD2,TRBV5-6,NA,TGTGCCAGCAGCTCGGGACTAGCGGGATCGTTTGGTGAGCAGTTCTTC,CASSSGLAGSFGEQFF
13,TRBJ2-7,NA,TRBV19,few,TGTGCCAGTACGGCGGGGTACTTTTACGAGCAGTACTTC,CASTAGYFYEQYF
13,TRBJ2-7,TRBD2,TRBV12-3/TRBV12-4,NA,TGTGCCAGCAGTTTAGGGGCGGGAGGGGAGCAGTACTTC,CASSLGAGGEQYF
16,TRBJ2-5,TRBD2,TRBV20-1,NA,TGCAGTGCTAGACCCACTAGCGGGTTCTTCCAAGAGACCCAGTACTTC,CSARPTSGFFQETQYF
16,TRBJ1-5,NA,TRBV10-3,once,TGTGCCATCGGTGAGACAGGTAATAGTCTCGGCCGGCCCCAGCATTTT,CAIGETGNSLGRPQHF
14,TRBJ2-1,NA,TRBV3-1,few,TGTGCCAGCAGCCAGTATCGAGGCAACAATGAGCAGTTCTTC,CASSQYRGNNEQFF
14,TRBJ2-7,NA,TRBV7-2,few,TGTGCCAGCAGCCCGGGTTTTGGGGGGCGCGAGCAGTACTTC,CASSPGFGGREQYF
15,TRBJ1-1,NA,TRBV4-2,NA,TGTGCCAGCAGCCAAGTCCCCCAAAAGGGGGGTGAAGCTTTCTTT,CASSQVPQKGGEAFF
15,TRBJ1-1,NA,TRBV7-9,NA,TGTGCCAGCAGCTTAGTGGGGACACCGAACACTGAAGCTTTCTTT,CASSLVGTPNTEAFF
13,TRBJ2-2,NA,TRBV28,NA,TGTGCCAGCACCCATTTCGTCGACGGGGAGCTGTTTTTT,CASTHFVDGELFF
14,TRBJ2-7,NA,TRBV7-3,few,TGTGCCAGCAGCTTAACCGGGACCGCTTACGAGCAGTACTTC,CASSLTGTAYEQYF
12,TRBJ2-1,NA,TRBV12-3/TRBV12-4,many,TGTGCCAGCAGTTTATACGGCAATGAGCAGTTCTTC,CASSLYGNEQFF
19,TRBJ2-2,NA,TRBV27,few,TGTGCCAGCAGTTTGGCACTTGGCTATCAGGGAGCGGCGTCGGGGGAGCTGTTTTTT,CASSLALGYQGAASGELFF
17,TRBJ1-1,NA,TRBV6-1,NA,TGTGCCAGCAGTCGATTTCCGGCAGGGGCAGCGAACACTGAAGCTTTCTTT,CASSRFPAGAANTEAFF
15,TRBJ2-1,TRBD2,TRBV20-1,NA,TGCAGTGCGCCTAGCGGGAGGGGGCCCTACGATGAGCAGTTCTTC,CSAPSGRGPYDEQFF
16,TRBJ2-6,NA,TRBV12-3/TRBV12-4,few,TGTGCCAGCAGTCCAGTAGGCTTCTCTGGGGCCAACGTCCTGACTTTC,CASSPVGFSGANVLTF
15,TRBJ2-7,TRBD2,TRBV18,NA,TGTGCCAGCTCACCACCGAGGACTAGCACCTACGAGCAGTACTTC,CASSPPRTSTYEQYF
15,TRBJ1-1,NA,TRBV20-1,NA,TGCAGTGCTAGAGAACCCAGGGGAAGGAACACTGAAGCTTTCTTT,CSAREPRGRNTEAFF
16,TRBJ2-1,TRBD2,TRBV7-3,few,TGTGCCAGCAGCGGTATAGCGGGAGTATCCTACAATGAGCAGTTCTTC,CASSGIAGVSYNEQFF
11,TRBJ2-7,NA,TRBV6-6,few,TGTGCCACCCAGTTCCCAGGCGAGCAGTACTTC,CATQFPGEQYF
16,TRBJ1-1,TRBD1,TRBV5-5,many,TGTGCCAGCAGCTTGGCCTTCGGACAGGGGAGCCCTGAAGCTTTCTTT,CASSLAFGQGSPEAFF
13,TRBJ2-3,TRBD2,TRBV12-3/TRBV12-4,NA,TGTGCCATTACTAGCGGGAGCTCAGATACGCAGTATTTT,CAITSGSSDTQYF
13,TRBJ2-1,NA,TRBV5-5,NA,TGTGCCAGCAGCTTCCGGGCCCTGGATGAGCAGTTCTTC,CASSFRALDEQFF
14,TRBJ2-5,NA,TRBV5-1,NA,TGCGCCAGCGGATCTCCGGGAGCGAAAGAGACCCAGTACTTC,CASGSPGAKETQYF
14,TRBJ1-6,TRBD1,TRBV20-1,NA,TGCAGTGCCGGGACAGGGGGCAATAATTCACCCCTCCACTTT,CSAGTGGNNSPLHF
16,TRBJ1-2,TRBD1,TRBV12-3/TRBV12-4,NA,TGTGCCAGCAGTACGCGCGTAACAGGGGCTAACTATGGCTACACCTTC,CASSTRVTGANYGYTF
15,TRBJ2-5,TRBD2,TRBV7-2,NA,TGTGCCAGCAGCGTGGGACTAGCGGAAATTGGGACCCAGTACTTC,CASSVGLAEIGTQYF
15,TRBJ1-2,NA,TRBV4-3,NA,TGCGCCAGCAGCATTATCCCCCCGAGGGGGGATGGCTACACCTTC,CASSIIPPRGDGYTF
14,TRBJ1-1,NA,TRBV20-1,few,TGCAGTGCTACCTCGGGAAGCGCGAACACTGAAGCTTTCTTT,CSATSGSANTEAFF
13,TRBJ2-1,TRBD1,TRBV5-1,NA,TGCGCCAGCAGCATCGGGACAGACAATGAGCAGTTCTTC,CASSIGTDNEQFF
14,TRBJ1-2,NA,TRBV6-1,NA,TGTGCCAGCAGTACAGTTCTTACTAACTATGGCTACACCTTC,CASSTVLTNYGYTF
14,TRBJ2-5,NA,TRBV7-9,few,TGTGCCAGCAGCTTAGAGTTTAGCCAAGAGACCCAGTACTTC,CASSLEFSQETQYF
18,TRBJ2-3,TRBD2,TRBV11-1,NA,TGTGCCAGCAGCCCCGGACTAGCGGGGGGTTCTGCGAGAGATACGCAGTATTTT,CASSPGLAGGSARDTQYF
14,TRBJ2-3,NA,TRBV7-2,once,TGTGCCAGCAGTAAAGGGGGAAGCACAGATACGCAGTATTTT,CASSKGGSTDTQYF
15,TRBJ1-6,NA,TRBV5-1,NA,TGCGCCAGCAGCCTCCGACAGGAAACGGGTTCACCCCTCCACTTT,CASSLRQETGSPLHF
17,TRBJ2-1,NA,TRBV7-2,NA,TGTGCCAGCAGCTCACTAGGGGGCGGGAGCTCCTACAATGAGCAGTTCTTC,CASSSLGGGSSYNEQFF
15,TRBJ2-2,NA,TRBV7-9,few,TGTGCCAGCAGCTTAAAAGACGGGAACACCGGGGAGCTGTTTTTT,CASSLKDGNTGELFF
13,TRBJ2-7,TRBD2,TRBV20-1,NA,TGCAGTGCCCTAGAGACTAGCCGCCACGAGCAGTACTTC,CSALETSRHEQYF
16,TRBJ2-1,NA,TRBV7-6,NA,TGTGCCAGCAGCTTCCAACCTACAGGGATTAAGGATGAGCAGTTCTTC,CASSFQPTGIKDEQFF